This TCR beta chain was obtained from a study of CD8+ T cells in alopecia areata. Study information: Treated patients were dosed with oral tofacitinib, taking 5 to 10 mg twice daily. The study's findings and limits: A great number of expanded lesional clones endured in scalp and blood during tofacitinib. Uncertain still, given a single nonresponder, is whether baseline CD8+ expansion links to response. Clonality was higher in lesional than normal scalp, especially in alopecia totalis/universalis.

Reverse transcribed after extraction, RNA yielded cDNA as the sequencing template. Data came from immunoSEQ multiplex PCR; TCRdb stores just in-frame clones and leaves some out. This sample has around 210,000 clones; 64% occur once, and the top ten carry 4.2%. This clone was counted only a few times. Its antigen is still unknown. Germline CDR1 is SGDLS and CDR2 is YYNGEE. Trimming at V came to 4 bases and at J to 9 bases, leaving 13 bases not matched to a gene. The CDR3 has 15 amino acids. Indicated treatment: oral pan-JAK inhibitor, 5-10 mg twice daily. Specimen: CD4+ T cells sorted from blood, collected at week 4, from a patient treated with tofacitinib. The rearrangement joins TRBV9 to TRBJ2-1; TRBD2 matches at 7 bases. This clonotype originated in a human donor with alopecia areata. The CDR3 DNA reads TGTGCCAGCAGCCCCCGCCTCGGCGGGGGTGGTGAGCAGTTCTTC. This codes for CASSPRLGGGGEQFF.